This T cell receptor (beta chain) derives from a study of shared clonotypes between healthy human individuals. At the level of the study: Contributing individuals were a couple of females and three males aged 18 to 49.

For sorted subsets, about 190 ng DNA per replicate equaled 30,000 or so T cell genomes. The assay was immunoSEQ multiplex PCR, and TCRdb's table has in-frame clones only and misses some. The table shows about 2 million clones, with over 85% occurring only once. CD45RO-negative CD8 cells positively selected for CCR7 made up the naive population, which excluded terminally differentiated effector memory CD45RA+ cells. Study findings and constraints: Naive subsets tended to show greater estimated richness than memory subsets.

Germline CDR1 reads SGHRS; CDR2 reads YFSETQ. The CDR3 is 15 residues long. The V gene lost 4 bases and the J gene lost 4 bases, with 14 bases spanning the gap. Worth noting for this clone: Its antigen remains unknown.

The sequenced sample consisted of naive CD8+ T cells sorted from blood. The genes are TRBV5-1 and TRBJ2-2; D is uncertain. The clonotype comes from a man between 18 and 29 years old in good health. The CDR3 loop reads CASSLLRQPTGELFF. The CDR3 coding sequence is TGCGCCAGCAGCCTGCTTCGGCAGCCCACCGGGGAGCTGTTTTTT.